This T cell receptor beta chain appears in the sequencing data of a study of blood T cell repertoires in COVID-19 (dated by TCRdb to 2018 to 2021). Regarding the complete study: Samples covering the acute and convalescent phases of COVID-19 were provided by collaborators in the United States, Italy and Spain. A freely available public database, intended as a resource for researchers studying the immune response to SARS-CoV-2, is where the repertoires were released. The sample metadata nearly always contained a de-identified subject ID, COVID-19 status, age in years and sex. Samples were obtained from the ongoing ImmuneRACE study (first 160 participants) and from 1,000 to 1,500 subjects provided by 6 global collaborators. The prospective study material was composed of cDNA or gDNA derived from T cells, B-cell-depleted T cells, or PBMCs. The dataset comprised deeply sampled blood TCRbeta repertoires from subjects exposed to, actively infected with, or recovered from COVID-19. Where HLA class I and class II types were available, the types were taken from metadata supplied by the sample provider, not from assay-based typing.

The immunoSEQ Assay, a bias-controlled multiplex PCR, was used to amplify TCRbeta CDR3 regions from genomic DNA. From the authors' description of their analysis: Nucleated cell counts per sample were estimated from amplification of reference gene primers within the assay. To quantify the absolute abundance of each unique TCRbeta CDR3 rearrangement, sequence reads were collapsed and filtered. Productive Simpson clonality was computed per sample as the square root of Simpson's diversity index over productive rearrangements. This immuneACCESS table, as held by TCRdb, lists in-frame sequences with V and J called but not all clones. Of the missing ones, under half trace to an unresolved V gene in checked studies; the others have no known cause. The V and J calls and the clone size are those of that table, but D and trimming were determined from the DNA. The sample table shows approximately 230,000 clones, and about 79% are seen once. 8.9% of the sample goes to the ten largest clones.

Looking up the germline V gene yields CDR1 KGHSH and CDR2 LQKENI. Measured from the cysteine to the phenylalanine, the CDR3 is 16 residues long. The CDR3 DNA has 48 bases and is translated from base 1. V lost 2 bases and J lost 4 bases, and the count of bases not matched to a germline gene is 10. The collaborating institutions used their own protocols to collect whole blood in K2EDTA tubes. For TCRbeta analysis, collaborators shipped samples as frozen whole blood, isolated PBMCs, or DNA extracted from either of those sample types. Comments on this clone: Its antigen remains unidentified. Base quality data are lacking; no much larger clone is found one base away.

Results and caveats for the whole study, not just this receptor: The amount of clinical and demographic metadata varied by source and participant and was provided uncurated.

The V gene is TRBV18 and the J gene is TRBJ1-1, with 7 bases in between that match TRBD1. The origin of this receptor is a man older than 75 with acute or convalescent COVID-19. The material sequenced was peripheral blood. The CDR3 reads as follows: CASSPAKQGRSTEAFF. The DNA reads as follows: TGTGCCAGCTCACCAGCAAAACAGGGGAGGAGCACTGAAGCTTTCTTT.